A single sample gave rise to the 18 T cell receptor beta chains below, sequenced in a study of blood T cell repertoires in COVID-19. Libraries were prepared by immunoSEQ multiplex PCR; TCRdb keeps only in-frame clonotypes and omits some of them. The data contain 250,000 or so clones, 80% to 90% of them seen just once; the ten biggest clones take up 1.5% to 2%. The sequencing sample was made of PBMCs or T cells enriched from blood (not recorded which). The origin of the receptors is a woman between 50 and 59 years old who had recovered from COVID-19.

This chain links TRBV10-2 with TRBJ2-3, with 8 bases lining up with TRBD2. Germline CDR1 reads WSHSY; CDR2 reads SAAADI. V shed 7 bases, J shed 0 bases, and the junction held 6 bases outside the gene matches. The CDR3 has 15 amino acids. The CDR3 loop is CASMVAGPSTDTQYF. CDR3 nucleotide sequence: TGCGCCAGCATGGTAGCGGGACCCAGCACAGATACGCAGTATTTT.

V usage is TRBV27 and J usage is TRBJ1-3; 7 nucleotides align to TRBD1. V trimming: 5 bases; J trimming: 2 bases; junction bases outside the gene matches: 9. Per germline, CDR1 MNHEY and CDR2 SMNVEV (reference sequence). The CDR3 is made up of 16 amino acids. CDR3 in DNA: TGTGCCAGCAGTAGGGACAGCAGGAGCCCTGGAAACACCATATATTTT. Its translation: CASSRDSRSPGNTIYF.

The chain is built from TRBV5-5 and TRBJ1-2, with TRBD1 matching 7 bases. The trim removed 4 bases at V and 0 bases at J, leaving 6 bases unmatched. CDR3 length: 15 residues. Germline values: CDR1 SGHKS, CDR2 YYEKEE (reference sequence). The CDR3 sequence: CASSPRDSANYGYTF. Written as DNA, the CDR3 is TGTGCCAGCAGCCCTAGGGACAGCGCTAACTATGGCTACACCTTC. The full variable domain, rest sourced from reference TRBV5-5 and TRBJ1-2, is DAGVTQSPTHLIKTRGQQVTLRCSPISGHKSVSWYQQVLGQGPQFIFQYYEKEERGRGNFPDRFSARQFPNYSSELNVNALLLGDSALYLCASSPRDSANYGYTFGSGTRLTVV.

The chain has TRBV2 and TRBJ1-2; D may be TRBD1 (6 bases). The CDR3 length is 13 residues. The V and J ends lost 8 bases and 4 bases respectively, with 14 bases between them. Per the germline V gene, CDR1 is SNHLY and CDR2 is FYNNEI. The CDR3 DNA follows: TGTGCCAGCGCTGAATTGACAGGCTATGGCTACACCTTC. This gives the protein CASAELTGYGYTF.

This clone was seen just once. The chain links TRBV28 to TRBJ2-2, with D possibly matching TRBD1 (5 bases). The ends were cut back, 7 bases at V and 7 bases at J, with 13 bases in the middle. The CDR3 runs 13 residues. Germline V gene sequence: CDR1 MDHEN, CDR2 SYDVKM. CDR3 coding DNA: TGTGCCAGCAAGGCAGGGTGGAGCGGGGAGCTGTTTTTT. This gives the protein CASKAGWSGELFF.

The chain recombines TRBV6-5 with TRBJ1-3; D call uncertain. The CDR3 is made up of 14 amino acids. V lost 0 bases to trimming and J lost 0 bases, with 3 bases between them. Germline CDR1 is MNHEY and CDR2 is SVGAGI. CDR3 nucleotide sequence: TGTGCCAGCAGTTACTCCTCCTCTGGAAACACCATATATTTT. Translation: CASSYSSSGNTIYF.

This clone was found a few times. The chain employs TRBV2 and TRBJ1-3; D remains ambiguous. Germline CDR1 and CDR2: SNHLY and FYNNEI. The CDR3 contains 16 residues. The V end was cut by 2 bases, the J end by 0 bases, with 11 bases between. CDR3 protein: CASSETDFFSGNTIYF. The CDR3 DNA reads as TGTGCCAGCAGTGAAACAGATTTCTTCTCTGGAAACACCATATATTTT.

This clone came up once. The chain carries TRBV7-9 and TRBJ1-2; no firm D call. V lost 0 bases to trimming and J lost 0 bases, with 11 bases between them. CDR3 length: 16 amino acids. Germline loops: CDR1 SEHNR, CDR2 FQNEAQ (reference sequence). The CDR3 DNA follows: TGTGCCAGCAGCTTAGCCGGAGACTTAGCTAACTATGGCTACACCTTC. As protein: CASSLAGDLANYGYTF.

The chain is built from TRBV28 and TRBJ2-3; 8 nucleotides match TRBD2. CDR1 and CDR2 (germline): MDHEN, SYDVKM. Losses at the gene ends were 10 bases for V and 3 bases for J; bases not matched to a gene: 3. CDR3 length equals 12 residues. The CDR3 DNA sequence: TGTGCCACCACGGGAGGGACAGATACGCAGTATTTT. It specifies CATTGGTDTQYF.

The chain employs TRBV3-1 (or the pseudogene TRBV3-2) and TRBJ1-4; 7 bases fit TRBD1. CDR1 is LGHDT and CDR2 is YNNKEL in the germline V gene (reference sequence). The CDR3 has 16 residues. With 3 bases clipped from V and 4 bases from J, the junction kept 8 bases outside the gene matches. This CDR3 is CASSHGQVRGNEKLFF. CDR3 nucleotides: TGTGCCAGCAGCCACGGACAGGTCAGGGGTAATGAAAAACTGTTTTTT.

The rearrangement uses TRBV18 and TRBJ2-7, with D unresolved. Germline lookup yields CDR1 KGHSH and CDR2 LQKENI. The CDR3 spans 14 residues. Trimming removed 4 bases at V and 4 bases at J, with 14 bases between. CDR3 amino acids: CASSQKARGYEQYF. DNA for the CDR3: TGTGCCAGCTCACAAAAGGCCAGAGGTTACGAGCAGTACTTC.

The chain employs TRBV6-5 and TRBJ1-4; 7 bases agree with TRBD1. The germline gives CDR1 MNHEY, CDR2 SVGAGI. CDR3 size: 15 residues. The ends lost 10 bases at V and 11 bases at J; junction bases unmatched: 19. The CDR3 coding sequence is TGTGCCACCGCCCTGGGGGCAGGGGGAAATTACAAACTGTTTTTT. Protein sequence: CATALGAGGNYKLFF.

The gene calls are TRBV19 and TRBJ2-3, with 8 bases that match TRBD2. The ends lost 9 bases at V and 3 bases at J; junction bases unmatched: 8. This CDR3 has 14 amino acids. Germline CDR1 and CDR2: LNHDA and SQIVND (reference sequence). CDR3 bases: TGTGCCAGCCGTGAACTAGCGGAAACAGATACGCAGTATTTT. Protein sequence: CASRELAETDTQYF. Together with reference TRBV19 and TRBJ2-3, the CDR3 gives the full variable domain: DGGITQSPKYLFRKEGQNVTLSCEQNLNHDAMYWYRQDPGQGLRLIYYSQIVNDFQKGDIAEGYSVSREKKESFPLTVTSAQKNPTAFYLCASRELAETDTQYFGPGTRLTVL.

The sample holds a few counts of this clone. In DNA form, the CDR3 reads TGTGCCAGCAGTTTAGGAGACAGGGACACTGAAGCTTTCTTT. Translating gives CASSLGDRDTEAFF. The chain links TRBV28 to TRBJ1-1, with 7 bases identical to TRBD1. Germline lookup yields CDR1 MDHEN and CDR2 SYDVKM. Unmatched junction bases numbered 3, after V lost 2 bases and J lost 3 bases. The CDR3 has 14 amino acids.

V and J are TRBV3-1 (or the pseudogene TRBV3-2) and TRBJ2-1; 15 bases align to TRBD2. In germline, CDR1 is LGHDT, CDR2 YNNKEL (reference sequence). The CDR3 covers 15 residues. After removal of 4 bases from V and 14 bases from J, the junction contained 9 bases not matched to a gene. The DNA of the CDR3 is TGTGCCAGCAGCCCAGGACTAGCGGGAGGGTCCCGGGAGTTCTTC. Encoded protein: CASSPGLAGGSREFF.

This chain uses TRBV28 with TRBJ1-1, with D maybe TRBD1 (5 bases). CDR1 MDHEN and CDR2 SYDVKM come from the germline V gene. Between the trimmed V and J ends, which lost 4 bases and 1 base, there was a span of 16 bases. The CDR3 loop spans 16 amino acids. CDR3 nucleotides: TGTGCCAGCAGTTCCTCAGGGCCTACAAGGAACACTGAAGCTTTCTTT. Amino acid sequence: CASSSSGPTRNTEAFF.

The chain has TRBV28 and TRBJ1-1; 8 bases align to TRBD1. This CDR3 comprises 12 residues. Germline V lookup: CDR1 MDHEN, CDR2 SYDVKM. Trimming took 3 bases from V and 13 from J; bases not matched to a gene: 7. In DNA form, the CDR3 reads TGTGCCAGCAGTTTTCAGGACAGGGCCGGTTTCTTT. This gives the protein CASSFQDRAGFF.

This clone appeared a single time. V gene TRBV18 combines with J gene TRBJ2-4; TRBD2 matches at 8 bases. V shed 2 bases, J shed 9 bases, and the junction held 12 bases outside the gene matches. CDR1 and CDR2 (germline): KGHSH, LQKENI. The CDR3 spans 16 residues. The CDR3 DNA sequence: TGTGCCAGCTCACCAGGGCTAGCGGGCCGGGCGGGCATTCAGTACTTC. This encodes CASSPGLAGRAGIQYF.